The entry below describes one TCR beta chain. Antigen: not known. The data derive from a study of T cells after yellow fever vaccination. Regarding the study as a whole: Subsequent booster samples again held most clones from primary vaccination (96% CD4, roughly 88% CD8). Compared with primary, the secondary response was weaker and peaked at day 5, not 15.

The germline V gene encodes CDR1 SGHRS and CDR2 YFSETQ. V lost 6 bases and J 0 bases, leaving 9 bases between the germline ends. The CDR3 has 13 residues. For TCR, cDNA came from 5'RACE template switching, which added a universal primer site and UMIs. TCRdb itself ran the 5' RACE reads through MiXCR, one entry per CDR3 protein. This table holds approximately 330,000 distinct CDR3 sequences, approximately 12% found once. The material sequenced was CD4+ T cells sorted from PBMCs, taken 15 days after the yellow fever booster vaccination. This receptor was identified in a man aged 18-30 years who received the YFV17D yellow fever vaccine. The chain uses TRBV5-1 and TRBJ2-5; D is unclear. The CDR3 spells CASTSRDQETQYF. As DNA, the CDR3 is TGCGCCAGCACTTCCCGGGACCAAGAGACCCAGTACTTC.